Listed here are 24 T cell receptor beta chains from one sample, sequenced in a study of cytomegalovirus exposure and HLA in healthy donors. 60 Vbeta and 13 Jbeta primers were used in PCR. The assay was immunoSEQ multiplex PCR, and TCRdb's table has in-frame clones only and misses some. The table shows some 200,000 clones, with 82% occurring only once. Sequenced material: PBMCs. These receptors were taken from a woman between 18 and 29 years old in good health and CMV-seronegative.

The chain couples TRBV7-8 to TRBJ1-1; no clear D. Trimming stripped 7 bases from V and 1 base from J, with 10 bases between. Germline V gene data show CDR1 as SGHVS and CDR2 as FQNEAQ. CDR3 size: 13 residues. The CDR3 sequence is CASNPIWNTEAFF. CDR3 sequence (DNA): TGTGCCAGCAATCCTATTTGGAACACTGAAGCTTTCTTT.

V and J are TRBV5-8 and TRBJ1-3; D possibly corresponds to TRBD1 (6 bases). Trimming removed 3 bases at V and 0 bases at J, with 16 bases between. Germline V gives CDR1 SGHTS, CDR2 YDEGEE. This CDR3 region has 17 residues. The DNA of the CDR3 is TGTGCCAGCAGCTGGGGCGGACAGATATACTCTGGAAACACCATATATTTT. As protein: CASSWGGQIYSGNTIYF.

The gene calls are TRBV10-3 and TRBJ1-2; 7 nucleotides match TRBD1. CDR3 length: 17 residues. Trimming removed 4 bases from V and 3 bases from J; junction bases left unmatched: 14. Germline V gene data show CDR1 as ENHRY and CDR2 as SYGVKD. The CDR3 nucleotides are TGTGCCATCAGTGCAGGTCCAAATTGGGGGACAGACTATGGCTACACCTTC. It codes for CAISAGPNWGTDYGYTF.

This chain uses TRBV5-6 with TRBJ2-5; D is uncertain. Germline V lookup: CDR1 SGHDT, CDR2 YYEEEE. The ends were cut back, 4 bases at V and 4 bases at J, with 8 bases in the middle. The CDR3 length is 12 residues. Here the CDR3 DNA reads TGTGCCAGCAGCCTGAGAGGAGAGACCCAGTACTTC. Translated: CASSLRGETQYF.

The CDR3 region is CASSSVPGQGYNEQFF. The CDR3 nucleotides are TGTGCCAGCAGCTCGGTACCGGGACAGGGCTACAATGAGCAGTTCTTC. V is TRBV5-6 and J is TRBJ2-1; 9 bases align to TRBD1. Trimming removed 3 bases from V and 3 bases from J; junction bases left unmatched: 7. CDR3 length: 16 residues. Germline CDR1 reads SGHDT; CDR2 reads YYEEEE.

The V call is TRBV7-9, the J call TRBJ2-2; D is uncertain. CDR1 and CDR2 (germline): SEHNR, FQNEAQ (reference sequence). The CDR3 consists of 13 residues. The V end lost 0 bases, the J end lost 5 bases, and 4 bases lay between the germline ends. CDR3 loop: CASSLASTGELFF. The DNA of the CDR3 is TGTGCCAGCAGCTTAGCGTCTACCGGGGAGCTGTTTTTT.

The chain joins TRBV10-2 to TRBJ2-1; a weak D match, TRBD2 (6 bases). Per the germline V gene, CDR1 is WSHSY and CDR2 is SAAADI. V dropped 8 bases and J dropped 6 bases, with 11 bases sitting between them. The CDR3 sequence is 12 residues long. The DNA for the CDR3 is TGCGCCAGCGGGGGACTTATCAATGAGCAGTTCTTC. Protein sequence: CASGGLINEQFF.

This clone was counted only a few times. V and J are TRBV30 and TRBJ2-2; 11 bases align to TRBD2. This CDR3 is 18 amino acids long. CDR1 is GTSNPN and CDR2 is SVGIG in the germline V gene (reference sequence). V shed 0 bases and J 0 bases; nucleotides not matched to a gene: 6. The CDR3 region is CAWSVLGSGRANTGELFF. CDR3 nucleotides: TGTGCCTGGAGTGTACTAGGTAGCGGGAGGGCGAACACCGGGGAGCTGTTTTTT.

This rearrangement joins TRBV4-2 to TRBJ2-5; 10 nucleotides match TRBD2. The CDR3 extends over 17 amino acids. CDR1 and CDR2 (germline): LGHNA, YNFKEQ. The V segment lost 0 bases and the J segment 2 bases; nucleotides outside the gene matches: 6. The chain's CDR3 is CASSQELAGGTQETQYF. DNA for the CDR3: TGTGCCAGCAGCCAAGAGTTAGCGGGGGGTACTCAAGAGACCCAGTACTTC.

The CDR3 bases are TGTGCCAGCAGCAGGGGCGGGGAGCTGTTTTTT. This sequence encodes CASSRGGELFF. The rearrangement links TRBV6-5 to TRBJ2-2; tentatively, D is TRBD1 (6 bases). V dropped 6 bases and J dropped 7 bases, with 6 bases sitting between them. CDR1 and CDR2 from the germline V gene are MNHEY and SVGAGI. The length of the CDR3 is 11 residues.

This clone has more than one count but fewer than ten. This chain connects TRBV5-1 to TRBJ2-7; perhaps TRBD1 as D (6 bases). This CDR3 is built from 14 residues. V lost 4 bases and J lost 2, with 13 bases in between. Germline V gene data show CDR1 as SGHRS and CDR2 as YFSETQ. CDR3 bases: TGCGCCAGCAGCCTCAACAGGGCACCCTACGAGCAGTACTTC. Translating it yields CASSLNRAPYEQYF. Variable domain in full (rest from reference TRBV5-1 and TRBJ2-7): KAGVTQTPRYLIKTRGQQVTLSCSPISGHRSVSWYQQTPGQGLQFLFEYFSETQRNKGNFPGRFSGRQFSNSRSEMNVSTLELGDSALYLCASSLNRAPYEQYFGPGTRLTVT.

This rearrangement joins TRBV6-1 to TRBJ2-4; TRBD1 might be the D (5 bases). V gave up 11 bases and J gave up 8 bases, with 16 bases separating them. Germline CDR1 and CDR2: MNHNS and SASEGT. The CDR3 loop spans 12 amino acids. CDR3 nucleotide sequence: TGTGCCGCCTCCGCGCAGGGCTACATTCAGTACTTC. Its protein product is CAASAQGYIQYF.

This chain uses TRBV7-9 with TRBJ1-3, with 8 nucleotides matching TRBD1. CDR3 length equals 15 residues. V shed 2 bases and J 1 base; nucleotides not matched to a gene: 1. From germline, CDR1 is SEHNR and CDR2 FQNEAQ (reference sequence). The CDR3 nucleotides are TGTGCCAGCAGCTTATGGACAGGGTCTGGAAACACCATATATTTT. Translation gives CASSLWTGSGNTIYF.

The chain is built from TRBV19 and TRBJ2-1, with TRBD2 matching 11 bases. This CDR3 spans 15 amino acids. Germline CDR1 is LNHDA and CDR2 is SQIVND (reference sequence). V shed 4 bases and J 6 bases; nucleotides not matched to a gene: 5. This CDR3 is CASSRGLAVGNEQFF. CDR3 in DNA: TGTGCCAGTAGTAGGGGACTAGCGGTGGGCAATGAGCAGTTCTTC.

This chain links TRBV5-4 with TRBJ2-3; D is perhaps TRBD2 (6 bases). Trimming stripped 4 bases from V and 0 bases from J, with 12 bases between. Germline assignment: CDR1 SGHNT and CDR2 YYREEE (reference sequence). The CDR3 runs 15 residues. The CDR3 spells CASSAGSPSTDTQYF. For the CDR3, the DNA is TGTGCCAGCAGCGCGGGGTCGCCTAGCACAGATACGCAGTATTTT.

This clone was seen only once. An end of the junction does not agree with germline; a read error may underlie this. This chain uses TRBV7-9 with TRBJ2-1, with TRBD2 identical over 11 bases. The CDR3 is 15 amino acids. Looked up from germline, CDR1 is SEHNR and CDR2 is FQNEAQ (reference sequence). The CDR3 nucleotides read TGTTCCAGCAGGATGACTAGCGGGGTATACAATGAGCAGTTCTTC. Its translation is CSSRMTSGVYNEQFF.

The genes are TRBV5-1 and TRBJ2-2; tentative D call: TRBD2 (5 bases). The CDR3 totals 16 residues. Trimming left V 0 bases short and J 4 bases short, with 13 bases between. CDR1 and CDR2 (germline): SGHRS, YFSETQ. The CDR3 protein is CASSLGTAAGTGELFF. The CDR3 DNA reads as TGCGCCAGCAGCTTGGGAACAGCGGCCGGCACCGGGGAGCTGTTTTTT.

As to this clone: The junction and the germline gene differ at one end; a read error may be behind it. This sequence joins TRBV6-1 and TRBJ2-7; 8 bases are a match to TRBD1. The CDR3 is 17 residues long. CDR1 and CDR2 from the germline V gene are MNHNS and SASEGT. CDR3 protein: CASSAQRTGSGSYEQCF. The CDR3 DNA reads TGTGCCAGCAGTGCCCAACGGACAGGGTCAGGCTCCTACGAGCAGTGCTTC.

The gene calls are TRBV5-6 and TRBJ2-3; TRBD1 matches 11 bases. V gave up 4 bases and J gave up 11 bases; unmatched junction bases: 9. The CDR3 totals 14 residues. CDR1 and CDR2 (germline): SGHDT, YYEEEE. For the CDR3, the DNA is TGTGCCAGCAGCCCGGGACAGGGGGTTTCTATGCAGTATTTT. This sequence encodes CASSPGQGVSMQYF.

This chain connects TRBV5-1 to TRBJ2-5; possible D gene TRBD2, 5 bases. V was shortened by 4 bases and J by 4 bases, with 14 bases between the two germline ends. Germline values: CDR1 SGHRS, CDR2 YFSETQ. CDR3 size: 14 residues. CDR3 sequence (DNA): TGCGCCAGCAGCCCGAGGGATGGGAGAGAGACCCAGTACTTC. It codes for CASSPRDGRETQYF.

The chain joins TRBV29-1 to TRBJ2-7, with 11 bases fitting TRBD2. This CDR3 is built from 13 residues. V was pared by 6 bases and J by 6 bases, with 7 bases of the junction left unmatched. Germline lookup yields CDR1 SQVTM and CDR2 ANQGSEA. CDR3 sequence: CSVAGLAVIEQYF. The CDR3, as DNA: TGCAGCGTAGCGGGACTAGCGGTTATCGAGCAGTACTTC.

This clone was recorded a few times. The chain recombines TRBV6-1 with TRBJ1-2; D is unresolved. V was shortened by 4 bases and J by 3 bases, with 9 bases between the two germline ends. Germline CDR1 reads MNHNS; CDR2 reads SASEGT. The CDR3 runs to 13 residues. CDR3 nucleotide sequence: TGTGCCAGCAGTGCTTTGCAGGACTATGGCTACACCTTC. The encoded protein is CASSALQDYGYTF.

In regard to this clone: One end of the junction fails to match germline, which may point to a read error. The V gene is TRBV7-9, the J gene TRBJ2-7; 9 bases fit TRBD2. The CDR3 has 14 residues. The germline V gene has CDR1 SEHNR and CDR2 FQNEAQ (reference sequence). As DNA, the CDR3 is TGTGCCAGCAGCGCTAGCGGGACATCCTACGGGCAGTACTTC. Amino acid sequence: CASSASGTSYGQYF. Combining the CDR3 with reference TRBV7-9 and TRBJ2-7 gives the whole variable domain DTGVSQNPRHKITKRGQNVTFRCDPISEHNRLYWYRQTLGQGPEFLTYFQNEAQLEKSRLLSDRFSAERPKGSFSTLEIQRTEQGDSAMYLCASSASGTSYGQYFGPGTRLTVT.

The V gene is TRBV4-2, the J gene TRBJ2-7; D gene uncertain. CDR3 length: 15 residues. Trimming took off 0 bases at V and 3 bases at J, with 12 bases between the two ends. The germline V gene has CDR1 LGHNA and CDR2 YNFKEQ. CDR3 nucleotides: TGTGCCAGCAGCCAAGATACGAGCCTTTACTACGAGCAGTACTTC. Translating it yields CASSQDTSLYYEQYF.